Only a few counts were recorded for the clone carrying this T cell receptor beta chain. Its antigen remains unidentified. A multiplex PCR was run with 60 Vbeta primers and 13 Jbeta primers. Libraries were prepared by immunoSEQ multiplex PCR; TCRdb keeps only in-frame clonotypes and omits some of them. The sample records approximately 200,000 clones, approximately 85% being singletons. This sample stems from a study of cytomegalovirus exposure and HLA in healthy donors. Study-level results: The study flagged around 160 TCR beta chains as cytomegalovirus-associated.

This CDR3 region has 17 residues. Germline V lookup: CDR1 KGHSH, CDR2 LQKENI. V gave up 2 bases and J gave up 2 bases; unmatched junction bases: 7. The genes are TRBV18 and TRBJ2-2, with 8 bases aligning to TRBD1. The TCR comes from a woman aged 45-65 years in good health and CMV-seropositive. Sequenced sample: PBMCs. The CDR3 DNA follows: TGTGCCAGCTCACCAAATCCCGGGACAGGAAACACCGGGGAGCTGTTTTTT. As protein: CASSPNPGTGNTGELFF.